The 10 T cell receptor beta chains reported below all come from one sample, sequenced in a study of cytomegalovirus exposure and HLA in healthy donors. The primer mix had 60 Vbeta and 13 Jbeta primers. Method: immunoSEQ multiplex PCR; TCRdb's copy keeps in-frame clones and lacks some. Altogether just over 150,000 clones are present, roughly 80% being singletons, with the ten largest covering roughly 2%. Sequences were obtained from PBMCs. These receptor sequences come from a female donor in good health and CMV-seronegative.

CDR3 amino acids: CASSDPYGMRSNYGYTF. The CDR3 coding sequence is TGTGCCAGCAGCGATCCCTACGGGATGCGGTCTAACTATGGCTACACCTTC. The chain has TRBV7-9 and TRBJ1-2; no definite D call. The CDR3 loop spans 17 amino acids. Trimming shortened V by 5 bases and J by 0 bases, and 19 bases separated the two germline ends. The germline V gene encodes CDR1 SEHNR and CDR2 FQNEAQ (reference sequence).

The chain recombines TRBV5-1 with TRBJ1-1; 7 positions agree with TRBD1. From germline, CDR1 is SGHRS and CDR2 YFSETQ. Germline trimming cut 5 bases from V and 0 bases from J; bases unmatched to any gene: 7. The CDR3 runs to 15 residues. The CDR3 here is CASRPQGELNTEAFF. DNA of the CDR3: TGCGCCAGCAGACCCCAGGGGGAGTTGAACACTGAAGCTTTCTTT.

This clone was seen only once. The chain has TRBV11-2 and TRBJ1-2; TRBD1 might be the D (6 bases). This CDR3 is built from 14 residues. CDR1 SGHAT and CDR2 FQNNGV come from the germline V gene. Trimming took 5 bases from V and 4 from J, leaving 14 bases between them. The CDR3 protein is CASSPMGTTYGYTF. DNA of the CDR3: TGTGCCAGCAGCCCGATGGGGACAACCTATGGCTACACCTTC.

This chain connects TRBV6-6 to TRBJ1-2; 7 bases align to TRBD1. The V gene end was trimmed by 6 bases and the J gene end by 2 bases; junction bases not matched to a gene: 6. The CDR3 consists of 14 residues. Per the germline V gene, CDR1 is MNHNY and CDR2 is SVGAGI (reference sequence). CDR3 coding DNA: TGTGCCAGCAGCCTGACAGGGAAAAACTATGGCTACACCTTC. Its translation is CASSLTGKNYGYTF.

CDR3 DNA: TGTGCCAGCAGCGTAGCACAACACACTGAAGCTTTCTTT. As protein: CASSVAQHTEAFF. This chain links TRBV9 with TRBJ1-1; no clear D gene. The CDR3 covers 13 residues. The germline V gene encodes CDR1 SGDLS and CDR2 YYNGEE. The V and J ends lost 0 bases and 3 bases respectively, with 6 bases between them.

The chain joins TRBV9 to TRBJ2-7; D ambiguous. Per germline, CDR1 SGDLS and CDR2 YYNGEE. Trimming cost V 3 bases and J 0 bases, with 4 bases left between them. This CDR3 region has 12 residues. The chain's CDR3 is CASSASSYEQYF. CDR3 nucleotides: TGTGCCAGCAGCGCGAGCTCCTACGAGCAGTACTTC. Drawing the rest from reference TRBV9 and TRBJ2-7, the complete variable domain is DSGVTQTPKHLITATGQRVTLRCSPRSGDLSVYWYQQSLDQGLQFLIQYYNGEERAKGNILERFSAQQFPDLHSELNLSSLELGDSALYFCASSASSYEQYFGPGTRLTVT.

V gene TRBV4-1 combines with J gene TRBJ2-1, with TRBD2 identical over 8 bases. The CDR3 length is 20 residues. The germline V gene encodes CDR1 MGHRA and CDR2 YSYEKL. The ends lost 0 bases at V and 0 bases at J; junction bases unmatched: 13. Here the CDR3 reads CASSQDPREAAESSYNEQFF. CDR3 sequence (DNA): TGCGCCAGCAGCCAAGATCCGCGGGAGGCCGCCGAGAGCTCCTACAATGAGCAGTTCTTC.

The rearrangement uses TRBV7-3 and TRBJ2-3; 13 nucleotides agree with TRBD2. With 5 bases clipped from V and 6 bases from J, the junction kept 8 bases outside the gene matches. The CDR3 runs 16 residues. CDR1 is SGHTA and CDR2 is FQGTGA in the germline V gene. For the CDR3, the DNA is TGTGCCAGCAGCCCCCGACTAGCGGGAGGACGGGATACGCAGTATTTT. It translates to CASSPRLAGGRDTQYF.

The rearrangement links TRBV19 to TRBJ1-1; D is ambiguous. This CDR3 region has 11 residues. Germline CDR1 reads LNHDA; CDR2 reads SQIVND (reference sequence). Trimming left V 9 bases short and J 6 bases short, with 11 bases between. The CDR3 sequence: CASTRSPEAFF. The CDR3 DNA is TGTGCCAGCACACGTTCCCCTGAAGCTTTCTTT.

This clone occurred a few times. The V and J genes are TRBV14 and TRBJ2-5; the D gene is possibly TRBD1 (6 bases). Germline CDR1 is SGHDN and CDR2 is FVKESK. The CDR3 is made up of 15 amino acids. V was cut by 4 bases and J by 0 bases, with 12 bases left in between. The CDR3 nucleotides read TGTGCCAGCAGCCCTGGGACACTGTACCAAGAGACCCAGTACTTC. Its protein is CASSPGTLYQETQYF.